The entry below gives a single T cell receptor beta chain sequence along with its context. The antigen is not known. Germline CDR1 is MGHRA and CDR2 is YSYEKL. This CDR3 is built from 17 residues. V shed 1 base, J shed 6 bases, and the junction held 12 bases outside the gene matches. These data are taken from a study of regulatory T cells in long-lasting Graves disease. Whole-study results and caveats: TRBV28, TRBJ1-2 and TRBJ2-5 were favored in persistent disease.

Time point noted: newly diagnosed GD, antithyroid drugs for less than 3 months. PBMCs were the source of the RNA used for TCR sequencing. American Thyroid Association guidelines served as the basis for diagnosing Graves' disease. The patients were drawn from one endocrinology department in Xi'an, China. EDTA tubes received approximately 9 milliliters of drawn peripheral blood. Building of the TCR beta libraries involved iRepertoire HTBI primers and Arm-PCR of CDR3 regions. TCRdb reanalysed the multiplex PCR reads using MiXCR and keeps one entry per CDR3 protein. The data contain roughly 420,000 distinct CDR3 sequences, 15% to 18% of them seen just once; the ten biggest clones take up 22%.

This sequence was found in a female donor with Graves disease. The gene calls are TRBV4-1 and TRBJ2-5, with 9 bases that match TRBD2. This sample comprised peripheral blood mononuclear cells (PBMCs), obtained at new diagnosis, from a patient treated with antithyroid drugs. CDR3 sequence: CASSQVWGSGSEKTQYF. The CDR3 DNA reads TGCGCCAGCAGCCAAGTTTGGGGTAGCGGGAGTGAGAAGACCCAGTACTTC.